The 26 T cell receptor beta chains below come from one sample, sequenced in a study of cytomegalovirus exposure and HLA in healthy donors. The study ran its PCR with 60 Vbeta and 13 Jbeta primers. Some clones are missing from TCRdb's copy, which holds only in-frame ones; the method was immunoSEQ multiplex PCR. The sample contains approximately 110,000 clones, roughly 14% of which appear only once. Sample: PBMCs. These TCRs come from a young woman in good health and CMV-seronegative.

This clone has more than one count but fewer than ten. CDR3 coding DNA: TGTGCCAGCAGCTTTGGCGGGAGGGGCCAAGAGACCCAGTACTTC. Protein: CASSFGGRGQETQYF. The V call is TRBV5-4, the J call TRBJ2-5; 9 positions agree with TRBD2. The length of the CDR3 is 15 residues. Germline CDR1 and CDR2: SGHNT and YYREEE (reference sequence). The junction had 3 bases not matched to a gene; V was cut back by 2 bases and J by 1 base.

This clone has a handful of counts. J is TRBJ2-2 and V is TRBV27; 7 nucleotides match TRBD1. Germline assignment: CDR1 MNHEY and CDR2 SMNVEV (reference sequence). The CDR3 extends over 15 amino acids. The V segment lost 6 bases and the J segment 6 bases; nucleotides outside the gene matches: 10. This CDR3 is CASRRTGSDPGELFF. The DNA of the CDR3 is TGTGCCAGCAGACGGACAGGTTCAGACCCCGGGGAGCTGTTTTTT.

This clone was counted between two and nine times. The gene calls are TRBV5-4 and TRBJ2-5, with TRBD1 identical over 11 bases. J gave up 2 bases and V 3 bases, and 6 bases lay outside the gene matches. The germline gives CDR1 SGHNT, CDR2 YYREEE (reference sequence). This CDR3 has 16 residues. In nucleotides, the CDR3 is TGTGCCAGCAGCTCAGGACAGGGGGCGCGGCAAGAGACCCAGTACTTC. This codes for CASSSGQGARQETQYF.

V gene TRBV11-2 combines with J gene TRBJ2-7; TRBD1 might be the D (6 bases). Germline CDR1 reads SGHAT; CDR2 reads FQNNGV. The CDR3 spans 15 residues. V lost 7 bases and J 2 bases, leaving 18 bases between the germline ends. CDR3 residues: CASNPTGTPPYEQYF. The DNA of the CDR3 is TGTGCCAGCAATCCAACCGGGACACCTCCCTACGAGCAGTACTTC. Based on the CDR3 plus reference TRBV11-2 and TRBJ2-7, the full variable domain is EAGVAQSPRYKIIEKRQSVAFWCNPISGHATLYWYQQILGQGPKLLIQFQNNGVVDDSQLPKDRFSAERLKGVDSTLKIQPAKLEDSAVYLCASNPTGTPPYEQYFGPGTRLTVT.

V gene TRBV28 combines with J gene TRBJ1-2; D remains unclear. This CDR3 comprises 13 residues. The V end was cut by 5 bases, the J end by 8 bases, with 15 bases between. The germline CDR1 and CDR2 sequences are MDHEN and SYDVKM. CDR3 sequence: CASSLHAPLGYTF. The CDR3 bases are TGTGCCAGCAGTCTCCACGCGCCTTTGGGCTACACCTTC.

V and J are TRBV5-3 and TRBJ2-2; D possibly corresponds to TRBD1 (6 bases). TRBV5-3 is recorded as an ORF, its role being uncertain. Trimming left V 5 bases short and J 1 base short, with 12 bases between. The length of the CDR3 is 15 residues. The CDR3 is CARRIKGGNTGELFF. In nucleotides, the CDR3 is TGTGCCAGAAGAATTAAAGGGGGGAACACCGGGGAGCTGTTTTTT.

Note on this clone: Germline and junction disagree at one end, which may indicate a read error. The genes are TRBV4-3 and TRBJ2-6, with 7 positions matching TRBD2. The length of the CDR3 is 16 residues. Germline values: CDR1 LGHNA, CDR2 YSLEER. In nucleotides, the CDR3 is TGCGCCAGCAGCCAAGGGCTAGCGGTCGGGGCCAACATCCTGACTTTC. Protein product: CASSQGLAVGANILTF.

In this sample, this clone turned up a few times. In DNA, the CDR3 is TGTGCCTGGAGTGGACTAGCCTACGAGCAGTACTTC. It yields the protein CAWSGLAYEQYF. This rearrangement joins TRBV30 to TRBJ2-7; perhaps TRBD2 as D (6 bases). Trimming left V 1 base short and J 2 bases short, with 6 bases between. The germline gives CDR1 GTSNPN, CDR2 SVGIG (reference sequence). This CDR3 is built from 12 residues.

The chain links TRBV4-1 to TRBJ1-1; no definite D call. Looked up from germline, CDR1 is MGHRA and CDR2 is YSYEKL. The CDR3 is made up of 17 amino acids. Trimming cost V 6 bases and J 0 bases, with 20 bases left between them. Written as DNA, the CDR3 is TGCGCCAGCAGTCCAAGGACTCGGACCGAATTGAACACTGAAGCTTTCTTT. It codes for CASSPRTRTELNTEAFF.

The chain links TRBV5-6 to TRBJ2-1; 11 bases fit TRBD2. Losses at the gene ends were 6 bases for V and 7 bases for J; bases not matched to a gene: 9. CDR1 SGHDT and CDR2 YYEEEE come from the germline V gene. CDR3 size: 15 residues. The CDR3 nucleotides are TGTGCCAGCACCCTCCGGCTAGCGGGGGGAAATGAGCAGTTCTTC. It encodes CASTLRLAGGNEQFF.

A few counts support this clone. The chain is built from TRBV25-1 and TRBJ2-7; 7 bases map to TRBD1. The CDR3 consists of 14 residues. Trimming removed 4 bases from V and 4 bases from J; junction bases left unmatched: 7. Germline CDR1 MGHDK, CDR2 SYGVNS. The chain's CDR3 is CASSVGGGPYEQYF. The CDR3 DNA follows: TGTGCCAGCAGTGTAGGGGGCGGACCTTACGAGCAGTACTTC.

This clone has more than one count but fewer than ten. The chain is built from TRBV18 and TRBJ1-5, with D possibly TRBD1 on 6 matching bases. The germline V gene has CDR1 KGHSH and CDR2 LQKENI. The CDR3 is 18 amino acids. Trimming cost V 4 bases and J 4 bases, with 23 bases left between them. CDR3 sequence: CASSQLPSRQGLNQPQHF. In DNA, the CDR3 is TGTGCCAGCTCACAGCTCCCAAGTCGTCAGGGGCTAAATCAGCCCCAGCATTTT.

This clone was seen just once. The chain recombines TRBV7-3 with TRBJ2-3; possible D gene TRBD2, 5 bases. The CDR3 contains 14 residues. The ends were cut back, 3 bases at V and 6 bases at J, with 13 bases in the middle. Germline values: CDR1 SGHTA, CDR2 FQGTGA. The CDR3 sequence: CASSLAPRGDTQYF. Written as DNA, the CDR3 is TGTGCCAGCAGCTTGGCCCCTCGAGGGGATACGCAGTATTTT. Variable domain in full (rest from reference TRBV7-3 and TRBJ2-3): GAGVSQTPSNKVTEKGKYVELRCDPISGHTALYWYRQSLGQGPEFLIYFQGTGAADDSGLPNDRFFAVRPEGSVSTLKIQRTERGDSAVYLCASSLAPRGDTQYFGPGTRLTVL.

This clone has only a few counts. CDR3: CAAGPGPSNQPQHF. In nucleotides, the CDR3 is TGTGCCGCGGGGCCAGGGCCCAGCAATCAGCCCCAGCATTTT. The rearrangement joins TRBV6-5 to TRBJ1-5; possibly TRBD1 for D (5 bases). The germline V gene encodes CDR1 MNHEY and CDR2 SVGAGI. The CDR3 spans 14 residues. Trimming stripped 11 bases from V and 1 base from J, with 15 bases between.

This clone was seen more than once but under ten times. Written as DNA, the CDR3 is TGCGCCAGCAAACAGACGGTGAACACTGAAGCTTTCTTT. This translates into CASKQTVNTEAFF. The V call is TRBV5-1, the J call TRBJ1-1, with D uncertain. Germline assignment: CDR1 SGHRS and CDR2 YFSETQ. The CDR3 spans 13 residues. V was clipped by 6 bases and J by 0 bases, with 9 bases between them.

This sequence joins TRBV27 and TRBJ2-1; D is undetermined. V lost 3 bases and J 2 bases, leaving 5 bases between the germline ends. This CDR3 contains 13 residues. Germline loops: CDR1 MNHEY, CDR2 SMNVEV (reference sequence). CDR3 nucleotide sequence: TGTGCCAGCAGTTTTGGCCCCTACAATGAGCAGTTCTTC. Translated, it gives CASSFGPYNEQFF.

A few counts support this clone. This sequence joins TRBV18 and TRBJ1-1; 7 bases are shared with TRBD1. This CDR3 spans 16 amino acids. CDR1 and CDR2 (germline): KGHSH, LQKENI. V lost 3 bases to trimming and J lost 1 base; unmatched junction nucleotides: 8. CDR3 nucleotide sequence: TGTGCCAGCTCACCCCGACAGGGACAAGGGAACACTGAAGCTTTCTTT. Its translation is CASSPRQGQGNTEAFF. The whole variable domain, filled in from reference TRBV18 and TRBJ1-1, reads NAGVMQNPRHLVRRRGQEARLRCSPMKGHSHVYWYRQLPEEGLKFMVYLQKENIIDESGMPKERFSAEFPKEGPSILRIQQVVRGDSAAYFCASSPRQGQGNTEAFFGQGTRLTVV.

This clone turned up a few times. This rearrangement joins TRBV11-2 to TRBJ2-3; D is perhaps TRBD2 (5 bases). The CDR3 is 14 amino acids. Germline CDR1 and CDR2: SGHAT and FQNNGV. V dropped 1 base and J dropped 3 bases, with 8 bases sitting between them. CDR3 region: CASSLAGETDTQYF. In DNA form, the CDR3 reads TGTGCCAGCAGCTTAGCCGGGGAGACAGATACGCAGTATTTT.

The chain joins TRBV2 to TRBJ1-5; 7 nucleotides agree with TRBD1. V shed 4 bases and J 1 base; nucleotides not matched to a gene: 16. The CDR3 loop spans 19 amino acids. The V gene's germline CDR1 is SNHLY and CDR2 FYNNEI. The CDR3 DNA reads TGTGCCAGCAGTGTATATAAGCAGGAGGCAGGGGGGAGCAATCAGCCCCAGCATTTT. Translation gives CASSVYKQEAGGSNQPQHF.

The chain carries TRBV4-2 and TRBJ2-1, with D perhaps TRBD2 (5 bases). The CDR3 sequence is 15 residues long. Trimming pared 0 bases from V and 1 base from J, leaving 7 bases between. Per germline, CDR1 LGHNA and CDR2 YNFKEQ. This CDR3 is CASSQERLSYNEQFF. The CDR3, as DNA: TGTGCCAGCAGCCAAGAAAGACTATCCTACAATGAGCAGTTCTTC.

This clone occurred a few times. The chain uses TRBV7-3 and TRBJ2-2; 13 positions match TRBD2. The CDR3 consists of 16 residues. V lost 5 bases, J lost 7 bases, and 7 bases stayed unmatched. CDR1 is SGHTA and CDR2 is FQGTGA in the germline V gene. The CDR3 nucleotides read TGTGCCAGCAGCCTAGGACTAGCGGGGGCGAGCGGGGAGCTGTTTTTT. Translating it yields CASSLGLAGASGELFF.

The genes are TRBV19 and TRBJ2-7; 8 bases are a match to TRBD1. Trimming took 3 bases from V and 2 from J; bases not matched to a gene: 3. Germline loops: CDR1 LNHDA, CDR2 SQIVND (reference sequence). This CDR3 spans 14 amino acids. The CDR3 spells CASSIQGAAYEQYF. The DNA for the CDR3 is TGTGCCAGTAGTATCCAGGGGGCCGCCTACGAGCAGTACTTC.

This clone was counted a few times. The chain recombines TRBV30 with TRBJ2-1; 11 nucleotides agree with TRBD2. Germline-derived CDR1 and CDR2 are GTSNPN and SVGIG (reference sequence). The CDR3 covers 16 residues. V lost 2 bases to trimming and J lost 4 bases; unmatched junction nucleotides: 7. The CDR3 sequence is CAWSSPGLAEYNEQFF. In DNA, the CDR3 is TGTGCCTGGAGTTCCCCGGGACTAGCGGAGTACAATGAGCAGTTCTTC.

This chain's CDR3 is CASSSGQNTEAFF. The CDR3 bases are TGCGCCAGCAGCTCGGGACAGAACACTGAAGCTTTCTTT. V usage is TRBV5-1 and J usage is TRBJ1-1, with TRBD1 as a possible D gene (6 bases). The CDR3 has 13 residues. Trimming took off 3 bases at V and 1 base at J, with 7 bases between the two ends. Germline values: CDR1 SGHRS, CDR2 YFSETQ.

This clone was observed a handful of times. The gene calls are TRBV11-2 and TRBJ2-3, with 8 bases that match TRBD2. The length of the CDR3 is 16 residues. Per germline, CDR1 SGHAT and CDR2 FQNNGV. V lost 5 bases, J lost 4 bases, and 11 bases stayed unmatched. The CDR3 here is CASSPPGLVFPDTQYF. CDR3 bases: TGTGCCAGCAGCCCTCCGGGACTAGTTTTTCCAGATACGCAGTATTTT.

The chain is built from TRBV5-1 and TRBJ2-7, with 7 positions matching TRBD1. J lost 2 bases, V lost 4 bases, and 6 bases had no gene match. Germline CDR1 reads SGHRS; CDR2 reads YFSETQ. There are 14 residues in the CDR3. As DNA, the CDR3 is TGCGCCAGCAGCCAAGAGACAGGGACCTACGAGCAGTACTTC. Its protein product is CASSQETGTYEQYF.